The rows below give T cell receptor beta chains drawn from one sample of a study of STAT5B mutations in CD4+ large granular lymphocyte leukemia. Generated by immunoSEQ multiplex PCR, the TCRdb table keeps only in-frame clones and is missing some. Of 40,000 to 55,000 clones in the sample, roughly 84% were seen once. The sequencing input was CD4+ T cells from blood buffy coats. The receptors were sampled from a human donor in good health. CDR3s include the opening cysteine and the closing phenylalanine or tryptophan. D genes are given only for firm matches. A clone size is listed for some rows: how often the clone was seen (once, few, many), or a class if it is expanded.

D: -
J: TRBJ1-5
V: TRBV19
size: -
DNA: TGTGCCAGTAGTATAGCAAGGGGAAGTGGCAATCAGCCCCAGCATTTT
CDR3: CASSIARGSGNQPQHF

D: TRBD1
J: TRBJ1-2
V: TRBV20-1
size: -
DNA: TGCAGTGCTATAACAGGGGATGGCTACACCTTC
CDR3: CSAITGDGYTF

D: TRBD2
J: TRBJ2-2
V: TRBV27
size: -
DNA: TGTGCCAGCAGTGCGAGTGGACTAGCGGGAGCGAGGGGGGAGCTGTTTTTT
CDR3: CASSASGLAGARGELFF

D: -
J: TRBJ1-5
V: TRBV6-6
size: -
DNA: TGTGCCAGCAGTTACGTGGACGGCAATCAGCCCCAGCATTTT
CDR3: CASSYVDGNQPQHF

D: TRBD1
J: TRBJ2-7
V: TRBV2
size: -
DNA: TGTGCCAGCCGGGACAGGGGGTACGAGCAGTACTTC
CDR3: CASRDRGYEQYF

D: TRBD2
J: TRBJ2-1
V: TRBV9
size: once
DNA: TGTGCCAGCAGCGTAGTGGGGGGGGCCTACAATGAGCAGTTCTTC
CDR3: CASSVVGGAYNEQFF

D: -
J: TRBJ1-4
V: TRBV9
size: -
DNA: TGTGCCAGCAGCGTAGGGGGCAGGGCCCAGGCAAAGGAAAAACTGTTTTTT
CDR3: CASSVGGRAQAKEKLFF

D: -
J: TRBJ1-3
V: TRBV9
size: -
DNA: TGTGCCAGCAGCGTAGTCGGGGGAGTAGGTGGAAACACCATATATTTT
CDR3: CASSVVGGVGGNTIYF

D: -
J: TRBJ1-5
V: TRBV2
size: -
DNA: TGTGCCAGCAGTGTTGCAGGGGTGAGCAATCAGCCCCAGCATTTT
CDR3: CASSVAGVSNQPQHF

D: TRBD1
J: TRBJ1-2
V: TRBV6-5
size: -
DNA: TGTGCCAGCAGCCGTACCGGGACAGGGGAAGAAGGCTACACCTTC
CDR3: CASSRTGTGEEGYTF

D: -
J: TRBJ1-2
V: TRBV11-1
size: -
DNA: TGTGCCCCCCCAGCAGGGCCGGAGGGTGGCTACACCTTC
CDR3: CAPPAGPEGGYTF

D: -
J: TRBJ1-5
V: TRBV9
size: once
DNA: TGTGCCAGCAGCGTATCGCCCGATCAGCCCCAGCATTTT
CDR3: CASSVSPDQPQHF